This TCR beta chain derives from a study of chemoradiotherapy in HPV16-positive cancers. About the research overall: Candidate HPV-specific T-cell clones and common TCR motifs came from functional assays in a couple of HPV16-positive patients.

Per germline, CDR1 SGDLS and CDR2 YYNGEE. The CDR3 contains 15 residues. Trimming removed 2 bases at V and 4 bases at J, with 14 bases between. Measured with immunoSEQ multiplex PCR; TCRdb has only the in-frame clones, and not every one. The sample records 30,000 to 35,000 clones, just under 80% being singletons. Sequences were derived from blood, sampled from a patient who underwent chemoradiotherapy. This clonotype was sampled from a human donor with HPV-associated anogenital cancer. The chain combines TRBV9 with TRBJ2-3; tentatively, D is TRBD1 or TRBD2 (6 bases each). CDR3 coding DNA: TGTGCCAGCAGCGTGGGCCCGAGGGGGGCAGATACGCAGTATTTT. Translated, it gives CASSVGPRGADTQYF.